This TCR beta chain is drawn from a study of graft-versus-host responses after intestinal transplantation. The repertoire was sequenced with immunoSEQ multiplex PCR; TCRdb's copy has only in-frame clones and lacks some. Of fewer than 95,000 clones detected, over 80% appear once; the ten largest clones hold approximately 0.5%. Germline CDR1 and CDR2: SQVTM and ANQGSEA. Trimming removed 5 bases at V and 2 bases at J, with 6 bases between. The CDR3 consists of 12 residues. With regard to this clone: What it binds is not known.

The sequenced sample was unstimulated CD8+ T cells sorted from spleen or lymph node cells, obtained before intestinal transplant. This TCR was recovered from a human donor who received an intestinal transplant. The V call is TRBV29-1, the J call TRBJ2-2; D gene ambiguous. The CDR3 nucleotides are TGCAGCGTTTCGAGAAACACCGGGGAGCTGTTTTTT. This gives the protein CSVSRNTGELFF.